This T cell receptor (beta chain) emerged from a study of blood T cell repertoires in COVID-19. Study at large: Samples of COVID-19 (acute and convalescent) were obtained from the United States, Italy and Spain. The cDNA or gDNA used as material had been derived from T cells, B-cell-depleted T cells, or PBMCs.

This clone has only one observation. Original processing notes: Amplifying reference gene primers gave estimates of nucleated cell counts. Clones were sequenced by immunoSEQ multiplex PCR, and TCRdb holds only the in-frame ones, with some missing. The D gene and trimming were derived from the DNA, and the V and J assignments and clone size from that table. The data hold 90,000 or so clones, with about nine tenths observed a single time. V was trimmed by 4 bases and J by 0 bases, leaving 6 bases between them. Germline V CDR1 and CDR2: MDHEN, SYDVKM. The CDR3 extends over 13 amino acids. The chain uses TRBV28 and TRBJ2-5; no clear D. This TCR came from a human donor with active COVID-19. The donor label of this sample is uncertain. Sequenced sample: peripheral blood. The CDR3, as DNA: TGTGCCAGCAGTTCATTGTACCAAGAGACCCAGTACTTC. Protein: CASSSLYQETQYF.